This entry concerns a single TCR beta chain. This table comes from immunoSEQ multiplex PCR, and its TCRdb copy is limited to in-frame clones, with some not included. This table holds roughly 67,000 clones, about 86% found once. This record belongs to a study of blood T cell repertoires in COVID-19. Across the study: Sources were T cells, B-cell-depleted T cells, or PBMCs; the material itself was cDNA or gDNA.

The sequencing input was peripheral blood. This receptor was obtained from a man in his fifties or sixties with active COVID-19.

As DNA, the CDR3 is TGTGCCAGCAGTTTATGGGGGGCTGGCTACACCTTC. This codes for CASSLWGAGYTF. V gene TRBV28 combines with J gene TRBJ1-2; TRBD1 is a possible D gene (6 bases). Germline CDR1 and CDR2: MDHEN and SYDVKM. There are 12 residues in the CDR3. V lost 0 bases, J lost 7 bases, and 6 bases lay in between.